The clone carrying this TCR beta chain is classed as medium-sized (0.01 to 0.1%). What it recognizes is unknown. V lost 2 bases and J lost 2, with 9 bases in between. CDR1 is SQVTM and CDR2 is ANQGSEA in the germline V gene. The CDR3 length is 13 residues. The record originates from a study of liver allograft versus peripheral blood T cells. Overall study context: Recipients' peripheral blood supplied the T cell receptor repertoires against which those in transplanted livers were compared.

TCRdb itself ran the reads through MiXCR, one entry per CDR3 protein. The profile shows 13,000 or so distinct CDR3 sequences, about 20% of them singletons. Overall study results and limits: Inside liver allografts, T cell receptor repertoires reportedly diverged from the repertoires found in peripheral blood.

This TCR derives from a human patient who had a liver transplant. A subset of T cells may come from the graft donor. The chain joins TRBV29-1 to TRBJ1-1; tentative D call: TRBD1 (5 bases). DNA for the CDR3: TGCAGCGTTGAACGGGACGGAAACACTGAAGCTTTCTTT. Its translation: CSVERDGNTEAFF.